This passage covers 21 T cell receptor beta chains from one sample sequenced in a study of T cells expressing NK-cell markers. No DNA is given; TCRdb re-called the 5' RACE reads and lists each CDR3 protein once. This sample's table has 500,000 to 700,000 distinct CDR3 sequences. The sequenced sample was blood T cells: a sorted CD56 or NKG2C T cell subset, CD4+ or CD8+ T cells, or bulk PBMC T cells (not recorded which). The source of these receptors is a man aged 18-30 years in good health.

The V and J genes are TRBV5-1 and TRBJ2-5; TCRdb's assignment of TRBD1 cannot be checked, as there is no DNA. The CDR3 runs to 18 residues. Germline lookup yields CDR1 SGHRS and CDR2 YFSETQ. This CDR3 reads CASSLEWAWLQSVETQYF.

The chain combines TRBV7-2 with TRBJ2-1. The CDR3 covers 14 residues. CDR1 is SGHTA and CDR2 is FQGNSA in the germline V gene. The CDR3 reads CATVSGYNYNEQFF. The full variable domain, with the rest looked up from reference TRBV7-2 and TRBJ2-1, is GAGVSQSPSNKVTEKGKDVELRCDPISGHTALYWYRQSLGQGLEFLIYFQGNSAPDKSGLPSDRFSAERTGGSVSTLTIQRTQQEDSAVYLCATVSGYNYNEQFFGPGTRLTVL.

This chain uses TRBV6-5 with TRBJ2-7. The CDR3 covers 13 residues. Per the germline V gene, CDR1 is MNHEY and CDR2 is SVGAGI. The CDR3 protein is CASSYSMRDKQYF.

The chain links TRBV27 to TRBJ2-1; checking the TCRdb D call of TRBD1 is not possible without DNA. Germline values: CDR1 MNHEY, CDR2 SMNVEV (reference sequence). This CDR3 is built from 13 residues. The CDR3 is CASSSPGHNEQFF.

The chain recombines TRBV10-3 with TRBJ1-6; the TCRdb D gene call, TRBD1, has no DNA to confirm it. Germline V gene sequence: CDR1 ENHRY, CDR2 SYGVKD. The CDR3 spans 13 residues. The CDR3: CAVGQDLNSPLHF.

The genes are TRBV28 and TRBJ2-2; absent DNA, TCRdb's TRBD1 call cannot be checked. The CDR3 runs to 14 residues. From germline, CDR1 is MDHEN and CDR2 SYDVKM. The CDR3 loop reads CASKSQGIPGELFF.

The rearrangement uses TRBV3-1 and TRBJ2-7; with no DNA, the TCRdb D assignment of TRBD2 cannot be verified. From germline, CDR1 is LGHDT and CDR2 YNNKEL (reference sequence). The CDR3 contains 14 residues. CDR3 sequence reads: CASSGSESSYEQYF.

The CDR3 is CASSPSSTGELFF. This chain links TRBV12-3 or TRBV12-4 with TRBJ2-2. The CDR3 runs 13 residues.

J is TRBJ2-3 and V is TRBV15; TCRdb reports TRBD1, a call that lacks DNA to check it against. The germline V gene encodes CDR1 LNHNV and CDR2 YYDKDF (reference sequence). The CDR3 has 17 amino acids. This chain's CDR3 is CATSRGGGSSSTDTQYF.

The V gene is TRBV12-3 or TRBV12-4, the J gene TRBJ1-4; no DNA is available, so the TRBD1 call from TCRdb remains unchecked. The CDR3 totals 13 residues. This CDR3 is CASSSREQGRLFF.

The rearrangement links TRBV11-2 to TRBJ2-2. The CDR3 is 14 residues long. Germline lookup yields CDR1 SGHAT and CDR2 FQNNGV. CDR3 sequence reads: CASSLGRVTGELFF.

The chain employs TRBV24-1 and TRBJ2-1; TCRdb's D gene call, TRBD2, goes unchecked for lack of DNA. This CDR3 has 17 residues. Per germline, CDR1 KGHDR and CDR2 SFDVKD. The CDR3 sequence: CATSGTSGRAGYNEQFF.

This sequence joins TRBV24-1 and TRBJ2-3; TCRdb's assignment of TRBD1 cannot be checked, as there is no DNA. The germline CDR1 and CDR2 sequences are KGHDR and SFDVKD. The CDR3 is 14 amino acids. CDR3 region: CATSSTGITDTQYF.

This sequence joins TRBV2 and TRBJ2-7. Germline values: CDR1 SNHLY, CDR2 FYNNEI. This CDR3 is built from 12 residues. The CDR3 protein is CASSDDYYEQYF.

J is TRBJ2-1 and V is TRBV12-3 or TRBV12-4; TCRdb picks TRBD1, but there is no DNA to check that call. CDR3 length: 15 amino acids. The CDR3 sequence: CASRHTGAAMYEQFF.

CDR3 in amino acids: CASSQETGVTEAFF. The chain is built from TRBV4-2 and TRBJ1-1. The CDR3 spans 14 residues. Germline V gene sequence: CDR1 LGHNA, CDR2 YNFKEQ.

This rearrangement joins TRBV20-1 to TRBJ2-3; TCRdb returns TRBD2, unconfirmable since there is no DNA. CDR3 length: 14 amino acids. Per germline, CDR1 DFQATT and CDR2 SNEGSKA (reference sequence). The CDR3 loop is CSASIAARTDTQYF.

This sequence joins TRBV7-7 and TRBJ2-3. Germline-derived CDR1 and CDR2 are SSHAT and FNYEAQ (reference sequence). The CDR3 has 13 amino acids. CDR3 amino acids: CASSKGLQDTQYF.

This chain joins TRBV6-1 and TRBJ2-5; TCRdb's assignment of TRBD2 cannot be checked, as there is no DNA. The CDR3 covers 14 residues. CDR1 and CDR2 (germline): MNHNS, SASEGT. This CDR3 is CASSPRGPQETQYF.

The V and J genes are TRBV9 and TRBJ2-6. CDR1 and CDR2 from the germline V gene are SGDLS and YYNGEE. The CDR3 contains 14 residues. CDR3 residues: CASSSSPGANVLTF. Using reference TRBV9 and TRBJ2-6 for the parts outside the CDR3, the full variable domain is DSGVTQTPKHLITATGQRVTLRCSPRSGDLSVYWYQQSLDQGLQFLIQYYNGEERAKGNILERFSAQQFPDLHSELNLSSLELGDSALYFCASSSSPGANVLTFGAGSRLTVL.

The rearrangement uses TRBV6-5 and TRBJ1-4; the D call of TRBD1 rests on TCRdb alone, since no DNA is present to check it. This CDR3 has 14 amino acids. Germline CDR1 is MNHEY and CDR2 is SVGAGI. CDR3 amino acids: CASSYAGQGEKLFF.